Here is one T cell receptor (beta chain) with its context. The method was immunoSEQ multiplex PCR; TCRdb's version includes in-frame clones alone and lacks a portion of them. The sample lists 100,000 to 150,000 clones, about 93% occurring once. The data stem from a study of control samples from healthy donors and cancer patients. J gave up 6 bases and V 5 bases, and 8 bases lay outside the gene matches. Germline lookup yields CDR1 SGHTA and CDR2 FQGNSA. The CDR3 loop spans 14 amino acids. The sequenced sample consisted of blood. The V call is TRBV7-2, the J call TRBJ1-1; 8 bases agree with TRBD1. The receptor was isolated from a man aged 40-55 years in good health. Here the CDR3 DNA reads TGTGCCAGCAGCCGCCCGACAGGGGCGTCTGAAGCTTTCTTT. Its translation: CASSRPTGASEAFF.